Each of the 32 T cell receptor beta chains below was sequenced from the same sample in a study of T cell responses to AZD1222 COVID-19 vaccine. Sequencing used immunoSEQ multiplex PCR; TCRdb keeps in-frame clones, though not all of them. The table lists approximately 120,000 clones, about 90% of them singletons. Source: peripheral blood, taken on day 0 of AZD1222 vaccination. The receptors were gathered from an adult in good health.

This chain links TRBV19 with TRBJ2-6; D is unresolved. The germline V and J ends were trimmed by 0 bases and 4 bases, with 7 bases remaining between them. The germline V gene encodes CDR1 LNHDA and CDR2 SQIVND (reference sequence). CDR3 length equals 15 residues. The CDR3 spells CASSIEPRGANVLTF. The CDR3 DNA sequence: TGTGCCAGTAGTATAGAACCTAGGGGGGCCAACGTCCTGACTTTC.

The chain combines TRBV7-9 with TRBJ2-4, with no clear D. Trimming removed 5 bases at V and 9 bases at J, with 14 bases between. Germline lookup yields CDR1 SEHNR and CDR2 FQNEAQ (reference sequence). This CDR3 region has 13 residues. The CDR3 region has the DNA TGTGCCAGCAGCAACACAGCCGATGTCATTCAGTACTTC. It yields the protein CASSNTADVIQYF.

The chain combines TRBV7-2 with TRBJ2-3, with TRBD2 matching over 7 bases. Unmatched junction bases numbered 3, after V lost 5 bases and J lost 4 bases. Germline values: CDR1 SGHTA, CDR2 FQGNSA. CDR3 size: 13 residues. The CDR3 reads CASSRGEADTQYF. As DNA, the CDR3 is TGTGCCAGCAGCCGGGGGGAGGCAGATACGCAGTATTTT.

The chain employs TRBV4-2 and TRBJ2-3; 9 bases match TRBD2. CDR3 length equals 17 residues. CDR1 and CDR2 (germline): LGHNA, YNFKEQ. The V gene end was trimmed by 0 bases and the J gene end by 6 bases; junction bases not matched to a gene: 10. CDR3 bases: TGTGCCAGCAGCCAAGAGACTAGCGGAGATCTCGGGGATACGCAGTATTTT. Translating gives CASSQETSGDLGDTQYF.

This CDR3 is CSFGLSSYNEQFF. In nucleotides, the CDR3 is TGCAGCTTTGGACTCAGCTCCTACAATGAGCAGTTCTTC. The gene calls are TRBV29-1 and TRBJ2-1; maybe TRBD2 (5 bases). This CDR3 is built from 13 residues. V gave up 8 bases and J gave up 0 bases, with 11 bases separating them. The germline CDR1 and CDR2 sequences are SQVTM and ANQGSEA.

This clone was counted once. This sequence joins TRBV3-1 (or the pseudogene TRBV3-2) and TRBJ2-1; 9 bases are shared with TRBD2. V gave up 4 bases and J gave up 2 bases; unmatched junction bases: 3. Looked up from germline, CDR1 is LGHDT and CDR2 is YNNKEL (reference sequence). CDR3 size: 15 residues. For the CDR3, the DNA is TGTGCCAGCAGCCTTAGCGGGGGAACCTACAATGAGCAGTTCTTC. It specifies CASSLSGGTYNEQFF.

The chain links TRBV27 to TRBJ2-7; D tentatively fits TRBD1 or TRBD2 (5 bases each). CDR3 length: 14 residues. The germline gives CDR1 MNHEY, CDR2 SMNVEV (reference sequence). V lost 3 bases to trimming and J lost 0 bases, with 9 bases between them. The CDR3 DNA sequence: TGTGCCAGCAGTTTTTCCGGGACCTCCTACGAGCAGTACTTC. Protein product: CASSFSGTSYEQYF.

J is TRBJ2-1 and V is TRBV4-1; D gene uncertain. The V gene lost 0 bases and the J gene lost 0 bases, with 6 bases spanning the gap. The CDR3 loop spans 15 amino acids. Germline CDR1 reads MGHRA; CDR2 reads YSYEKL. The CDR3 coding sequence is TGCGCCAGCAGCCAAGAAACGAGCTCCTACAATGAGCAGTTCTTC. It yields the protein CASSQETSSYNEQFF.

The CDR3 nucleotides read TGTGCCAGCAGCTTATTTCCCGGGAGAGTCTACGAGCAGTACTTC. It encodes CASSLFPGRVYEQYF. The chain recombines TRBV7-3 with TRBJ2-7; D perhaps matches TRBD2 (6 bases). The CDR3 extends over 15 amino acids. Between the trimmed V and J ends, which lost 2 bases and 3 bases, there was a span of 14 bases. Germline V lookup: CDR1 SGHTA, CDR2 FQGTGA.

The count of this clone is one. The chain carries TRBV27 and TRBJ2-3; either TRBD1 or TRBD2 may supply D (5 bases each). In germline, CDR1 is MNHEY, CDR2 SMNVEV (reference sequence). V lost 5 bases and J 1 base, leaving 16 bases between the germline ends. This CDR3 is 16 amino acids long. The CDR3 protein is CASSAPGPRRTDTQYF. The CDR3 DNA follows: TGTGCCAGCAGTGCGCCGGGACCCCGGCGCACAGATACGCAGTATTTT.

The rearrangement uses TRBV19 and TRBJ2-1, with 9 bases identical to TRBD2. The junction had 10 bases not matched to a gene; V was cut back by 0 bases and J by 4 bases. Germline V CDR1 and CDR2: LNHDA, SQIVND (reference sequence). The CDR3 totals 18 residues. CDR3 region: CASSIDSGGLAGYNEQFF. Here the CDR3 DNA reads TGTGCCAGTAGTATAGATTCGGGGGGACTAGCAGGTTACAATGAGCAGTTCTTC.

In DNA form, the CDR3 reads TGCAGCGTGGAGAGGGTTTCGGATGAGCAGTTCTTC. Translated, it gives CSVERVSDEQFF. V usage is TRBV29-1 and J usage is TRBJ2-1; a possible D gene is TRBD2 (5 bases). Trimming took off 6 bases at V and 8 bases at J, with 14 bases between the two ends. Germline CDR1 reads SQVTM; CDR2 reads ANQGSEA. The CDR3 runs 12 residues.

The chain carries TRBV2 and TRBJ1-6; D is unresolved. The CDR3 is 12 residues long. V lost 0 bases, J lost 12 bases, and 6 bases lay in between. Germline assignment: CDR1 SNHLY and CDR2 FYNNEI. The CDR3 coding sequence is TGTGCCAGCAGTGAAGCCACCCGACCCCTCCACTTT. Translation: CASSEATRPLHF.

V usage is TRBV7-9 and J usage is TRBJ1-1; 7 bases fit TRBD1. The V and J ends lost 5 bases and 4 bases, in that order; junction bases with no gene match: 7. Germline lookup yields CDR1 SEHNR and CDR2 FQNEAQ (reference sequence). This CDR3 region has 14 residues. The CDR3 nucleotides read TGTGCCAGCAGCAAAAGGGGGCTTGGCACTGAAGCTTTCTTT. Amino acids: CASSKRGLGTEAFF.

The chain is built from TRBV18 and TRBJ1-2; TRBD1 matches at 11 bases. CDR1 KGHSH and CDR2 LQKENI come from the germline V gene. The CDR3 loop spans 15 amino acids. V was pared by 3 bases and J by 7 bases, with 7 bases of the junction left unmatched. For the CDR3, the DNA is TGTGCCAGCTCACCGGGCGGACAGGGGGCGAGTGGCTACACCTTC. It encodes CASSPGGQGASGYTF.

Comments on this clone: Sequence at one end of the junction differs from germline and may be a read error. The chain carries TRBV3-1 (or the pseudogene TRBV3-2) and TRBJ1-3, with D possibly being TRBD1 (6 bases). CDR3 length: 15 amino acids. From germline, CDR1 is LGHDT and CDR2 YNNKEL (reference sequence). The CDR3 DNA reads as TGTGCCAGCACCCAAAGGGCAGGGGCTGGAAACACCATATATTTT. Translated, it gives CASTQRAGAGNTIYF.

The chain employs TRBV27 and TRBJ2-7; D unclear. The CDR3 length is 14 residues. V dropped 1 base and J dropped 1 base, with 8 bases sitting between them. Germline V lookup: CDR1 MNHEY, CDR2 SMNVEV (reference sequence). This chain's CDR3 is CASSLYGRSYEQYF. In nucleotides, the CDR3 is TGTGCCAGCAGTTTATACGGGCGGTCCTACGAGCAGTACTTC.

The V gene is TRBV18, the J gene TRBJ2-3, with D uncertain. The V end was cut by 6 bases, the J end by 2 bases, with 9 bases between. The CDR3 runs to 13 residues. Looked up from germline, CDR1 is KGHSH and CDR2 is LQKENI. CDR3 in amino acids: CASSGSYTDTQYF. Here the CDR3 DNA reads TGTGCCAGCTCGGGTTCATACACAGATACGCAGTATTTT.

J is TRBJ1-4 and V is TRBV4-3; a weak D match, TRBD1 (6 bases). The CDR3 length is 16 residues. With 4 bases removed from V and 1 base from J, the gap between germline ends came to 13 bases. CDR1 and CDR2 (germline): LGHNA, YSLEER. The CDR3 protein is CASSPAPRGTNEKLFF. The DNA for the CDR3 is TGCGCCAGCAGCCCCGCTCCCAGGGGAACTAATGAAAAACTGTTTTTT.

In DNA, the CDR3 is TGTGCCAGCAGAAGGGTCTCCTACAATGAGCAGTTCTTC. Its protein product is CASRRVSYNEQFF. The genes are TRBV2 and TRBJ2-1, with D unresolved. The germline V and J ends were trimmed by 6 bases and 0 bases, with 6 bases remaining between them. CDR1 is SNHLY and CDR2 is FYNNEI in the germline V gene. The CDR3 extends over 13 amino acids.

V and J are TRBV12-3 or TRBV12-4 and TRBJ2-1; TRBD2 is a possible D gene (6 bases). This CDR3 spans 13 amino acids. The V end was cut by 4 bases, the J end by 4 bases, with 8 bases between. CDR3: CASSSLAYNEQFF. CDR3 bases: TGTGCCAGCAGTTCCCTAGCGTACAATGAGCAGTTCTTC.

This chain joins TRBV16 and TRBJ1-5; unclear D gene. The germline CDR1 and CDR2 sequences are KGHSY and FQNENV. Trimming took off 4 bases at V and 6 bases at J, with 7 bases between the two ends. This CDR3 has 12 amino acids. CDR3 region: CASSLLGQPQHF. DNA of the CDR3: TGTGCCAGCAGCCTATTGGGTCAGCCCCAGCATTTT. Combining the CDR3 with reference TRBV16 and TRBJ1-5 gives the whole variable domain GEEVAQTPKHLVRGEGQKAKLYCAPIKGHSYVFWYQQVLKNEFKFLISFQNENVFDETGMPKERFSAKCLPNSPCSLEIQATKLEDSAVYFCASSLLGQPQHFGDGTRLSIL.

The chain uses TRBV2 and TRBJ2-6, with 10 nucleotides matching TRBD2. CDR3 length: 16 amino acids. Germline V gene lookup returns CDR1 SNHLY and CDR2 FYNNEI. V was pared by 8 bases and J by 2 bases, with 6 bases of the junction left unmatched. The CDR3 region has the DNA TGTGCCAGCCTGCTAGCGGGAGTTCCTGGGGCCAACGTCCTGACTTTC. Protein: CASLLAGVPGANVLTF. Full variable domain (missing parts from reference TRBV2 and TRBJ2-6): EPEVTQTPSHQVTQMGQEVILRCVPISNHLYFYWYRQILGQKVEFLVSFYNNEISEKSEIFDDQFSVERPDGSNFTLKIRSTKLEDSAMYFCASLLAGVPGANVLTFGAGSRLTVL.

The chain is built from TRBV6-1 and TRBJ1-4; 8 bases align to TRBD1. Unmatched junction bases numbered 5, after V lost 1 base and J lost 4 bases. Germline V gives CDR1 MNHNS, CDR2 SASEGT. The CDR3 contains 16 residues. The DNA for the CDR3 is TGTGCCAGCAGTGAAGGGTCTGGACAGGGTAATGAAAAACTGTTTTTT. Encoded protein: CASSEGSGQGNEKLFF.

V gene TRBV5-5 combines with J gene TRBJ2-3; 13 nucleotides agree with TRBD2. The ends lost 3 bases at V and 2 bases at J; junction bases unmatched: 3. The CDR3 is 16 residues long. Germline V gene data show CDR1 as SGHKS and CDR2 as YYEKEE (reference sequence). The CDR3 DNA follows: TGTGCCAGCAGCTCGGGACTAGCGGGGATCACAGATACGCAGTATTTT. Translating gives CASSSGLAGITDTQYF.

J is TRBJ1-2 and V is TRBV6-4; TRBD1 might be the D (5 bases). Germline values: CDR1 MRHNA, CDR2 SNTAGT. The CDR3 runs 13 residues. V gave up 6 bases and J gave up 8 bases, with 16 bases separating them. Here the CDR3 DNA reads TGTGCCAGCAGAGGGGATGGGCTTAGAGGCTACACCTTC. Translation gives CASRGDGLRGYTF.

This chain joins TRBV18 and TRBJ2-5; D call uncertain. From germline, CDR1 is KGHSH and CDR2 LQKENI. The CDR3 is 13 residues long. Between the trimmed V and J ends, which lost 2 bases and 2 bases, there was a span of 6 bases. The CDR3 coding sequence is TGTGCCAGCTCACCAGTACAGCAAGAGACCCAGTACTTC. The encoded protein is CASSPVQQETQYF.

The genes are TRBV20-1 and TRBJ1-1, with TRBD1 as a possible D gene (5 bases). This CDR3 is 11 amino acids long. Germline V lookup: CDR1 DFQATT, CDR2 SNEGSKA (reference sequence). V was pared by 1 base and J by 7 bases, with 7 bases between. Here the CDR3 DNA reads TGCAGTGCTAGAGGACAGCTTGAAGCTTTCTTT. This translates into CSARGQLEAFF.

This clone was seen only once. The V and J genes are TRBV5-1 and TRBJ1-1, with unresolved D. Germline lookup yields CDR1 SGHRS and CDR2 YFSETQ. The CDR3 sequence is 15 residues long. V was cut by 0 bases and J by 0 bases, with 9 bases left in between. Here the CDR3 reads CASSLVLSMNTEAFF. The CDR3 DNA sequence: TGCGCCAGCAGCTTGGTCCTCAGCATGAACACTGAAGCTTTCTTT.

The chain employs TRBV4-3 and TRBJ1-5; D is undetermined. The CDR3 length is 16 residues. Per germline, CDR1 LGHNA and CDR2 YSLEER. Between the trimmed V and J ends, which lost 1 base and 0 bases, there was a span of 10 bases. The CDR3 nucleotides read TGCGCCAGCAGCCAAGTCTATCCCCATAGCAATCAGCCCCAGCATTTT. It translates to CASSQVYPHSNQPQHF.

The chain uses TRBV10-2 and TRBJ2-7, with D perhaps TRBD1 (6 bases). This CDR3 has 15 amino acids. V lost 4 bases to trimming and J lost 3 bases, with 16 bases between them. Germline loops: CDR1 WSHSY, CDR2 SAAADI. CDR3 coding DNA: TGCGCCAGCAGTGGACGAGGACAGAACAACTACGAGCAGTACTTC. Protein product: CASSGRGQNNYEQYF.

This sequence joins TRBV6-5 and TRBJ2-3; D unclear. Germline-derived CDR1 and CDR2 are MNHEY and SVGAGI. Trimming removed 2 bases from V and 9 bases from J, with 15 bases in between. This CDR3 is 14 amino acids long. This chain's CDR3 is CASSYVRLSPTQYF. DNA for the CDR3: TGTGCCAGCAGTTACGTCCGCCTATCCCCCACGCAGTATTTT.